Below, 2 T cell receptor beta chains from the same sample are listed, as sequenced in a study of vaccination effects on CD4 cells after COVID-19. The repertoire was sequenced with immunoSEQ multiplex PCR; TCRdb's copy has only in-frame clones and lacks some. The sample lists around 32,000 clones, about 66% occurring once. These receptors' antigens are unknown. Peptide-pool stimulation followed by sequencing identified expanded antigen-specific CD4+ clonotypes in the ViraFEST assay. CD4+ T cell isolation took place after more than eight days of culture. Two-dose BNT162b2 or mRNA-1273 vaccination was given to participants. The specimen comprised CD4+ T cells from PBMCs cultured with SARS-CoV-2 spike peptides, sampled after COVID-19 vaccination. The receptors derive from a human donor who received a COVID-19 vaccine.

The chain has TRBV7-2 and TRBJ2-5; possible D gene TRBD2, 5 bases. Germline V gene sequence: CDR1 SGHTA, CDR2 FQGNSA. The CDR3 extends over 13 amino acids. Between the trimmed V and J ends, which lost 5 bases and 3 bases, there was a span of 10 bases. CDR3 nucleotide sequence: TGTGCCAGCAGCGACCGGGGTAAAGAGACCCAGTACTTC. Translation gives CASSDRGKETQYF.

This clone has a handful of counts. The J gene is TRBJ1-2, the V gene TRBV11-2, with a weak D call TRBD1 (5 bases). CDR1 and CDR2 from the germline V gene are SGHAT and FQNNGV. V lost 2 bases to trimming and J lost 5 bases, with 18 bases between them. The CDR3 runs 16 residues. The CDR3 protein is CASSLRRANPGYGYTF. DNA for the CDR3: TGTGCCAGCAGCTTACGCAGGGCCAACCCTGGGTATGGCTACACCTTC.